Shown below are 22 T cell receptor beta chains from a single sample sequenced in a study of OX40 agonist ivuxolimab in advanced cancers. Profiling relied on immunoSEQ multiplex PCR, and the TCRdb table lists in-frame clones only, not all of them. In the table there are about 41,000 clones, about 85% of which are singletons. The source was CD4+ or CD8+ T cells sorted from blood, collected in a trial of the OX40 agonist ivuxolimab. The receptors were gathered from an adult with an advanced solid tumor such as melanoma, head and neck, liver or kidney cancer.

CDR3 nucleotide sequence: TGTGCCAGCAGCTTGGCTTACACCGGGGGAGAGACCCAGTACTTC. Translation: CASSLAYTGGETQYF. The J gene is TRBJ2-5, the V gene TRBV5-4; D might be TRBD2 (6 bases). From germline, CDR1 is SGHNT and CDR2 YYREEE (reference sequence). V lost 0 bases and J lost 4, with 13 bases in between. This CDR3 is built from 15 residues.

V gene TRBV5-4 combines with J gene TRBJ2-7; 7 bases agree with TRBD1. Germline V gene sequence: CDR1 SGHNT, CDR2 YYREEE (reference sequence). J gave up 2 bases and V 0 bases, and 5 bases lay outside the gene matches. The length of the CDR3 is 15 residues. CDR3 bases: TGTGCCAGCAGCTTGGGAGGGACAGTAACCTACGAGCAGTACTTC. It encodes CASSLGGTVTYEQYF.

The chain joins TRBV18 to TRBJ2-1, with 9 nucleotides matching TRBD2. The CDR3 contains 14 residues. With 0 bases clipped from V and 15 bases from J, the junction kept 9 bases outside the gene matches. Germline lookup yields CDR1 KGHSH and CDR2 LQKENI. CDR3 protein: CASSPPTSGPSVFF. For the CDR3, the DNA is TGTGCCAGCTCACCACCGACTAGCGGACCAAGCGTGTTCTTC.

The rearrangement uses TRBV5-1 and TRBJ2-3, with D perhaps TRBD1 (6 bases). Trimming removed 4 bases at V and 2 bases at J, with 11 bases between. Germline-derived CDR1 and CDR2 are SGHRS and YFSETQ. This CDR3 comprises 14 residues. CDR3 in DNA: TGCGCCAGCAGCGACGGGACACCCACAGATACGCAGTATTTT. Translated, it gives CASSDGTPTDTQYF.

In DNA, the CDR3 is TGTGCCAGCGGAAGGATGGGGCACAGGGCGACCTACGAGCAGTACTTC. Translating gives CASGRMGHRATYEQYF. The chain couples TRBV6-6 to TRBJ2-7; weak D call: TRBD1 (6 bases). V lost 8 bases to trimming and J lost 2 bases, with 22 bases between them. This CDR3 region has 16 residues. CDR1 is MNHNY and CDR2 is SVGAGI in the germline V gene (reference sequence).

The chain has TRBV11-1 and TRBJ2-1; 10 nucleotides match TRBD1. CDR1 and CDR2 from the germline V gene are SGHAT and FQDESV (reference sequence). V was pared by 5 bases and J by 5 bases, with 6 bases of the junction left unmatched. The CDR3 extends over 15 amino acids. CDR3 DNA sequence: TGTGCCAGCAGCCCACCGGGACAGGGGAACAATGAGCAGTTCTTC. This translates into CASSPPGQGNNEQFF.

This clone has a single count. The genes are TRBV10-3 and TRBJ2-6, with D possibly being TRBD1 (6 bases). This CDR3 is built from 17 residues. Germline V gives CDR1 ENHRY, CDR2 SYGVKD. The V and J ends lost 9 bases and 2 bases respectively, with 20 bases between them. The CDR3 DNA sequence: TGTGCCATACGAGATACACAGGGCAGGGCTGGGGCCAACGTCCTGACTTTC. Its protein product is CAIRDTQGRAGANVLTF.

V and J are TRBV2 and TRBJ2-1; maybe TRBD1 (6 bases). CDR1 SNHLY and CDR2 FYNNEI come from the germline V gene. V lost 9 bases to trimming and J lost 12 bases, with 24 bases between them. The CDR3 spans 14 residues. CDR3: CASETARGEYGQFF. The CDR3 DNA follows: TGTGCCAGTGAGACGGCCAGGGGAGAGTATGGGCAGTTCTTC. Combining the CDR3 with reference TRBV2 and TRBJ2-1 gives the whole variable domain EPEVTQTPSHQVTQMGQEVILRCVPISNHLYFYWYRQILGQKVEFLVSFYNNEISEKSEIFDDQFSVERPDGSNFTLKIRSTKLEDSAMYFCASETARGEYGQFFGPGTRLTVL.

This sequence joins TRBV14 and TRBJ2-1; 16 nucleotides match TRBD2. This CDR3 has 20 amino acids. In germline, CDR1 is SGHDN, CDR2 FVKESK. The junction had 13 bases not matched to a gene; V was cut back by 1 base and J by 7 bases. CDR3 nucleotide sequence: TGTGCCAGCAGCCAAGGCCCTGGGACTAGCGGGAGGGTTTACGGTAATGAGCAGTTCTTC. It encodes CASSQGPGTSGRVYGNEQFF.

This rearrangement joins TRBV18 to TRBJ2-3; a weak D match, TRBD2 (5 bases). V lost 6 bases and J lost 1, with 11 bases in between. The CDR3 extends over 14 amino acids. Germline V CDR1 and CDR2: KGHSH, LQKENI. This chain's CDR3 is CASSTSLGTDTQYF. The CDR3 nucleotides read TGTGCCAGCTCTACTAGTCTCGGCACAGATACGCAGTATTTT.

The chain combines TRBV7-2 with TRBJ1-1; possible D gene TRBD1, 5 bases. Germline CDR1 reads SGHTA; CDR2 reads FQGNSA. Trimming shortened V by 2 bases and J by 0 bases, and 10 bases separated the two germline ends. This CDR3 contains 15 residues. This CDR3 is CASSLPGTMNTEAFF. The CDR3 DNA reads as TGTGCCAGCAGCTTACCAGGGACGATGAACACTGAAGCTTTCTTT.

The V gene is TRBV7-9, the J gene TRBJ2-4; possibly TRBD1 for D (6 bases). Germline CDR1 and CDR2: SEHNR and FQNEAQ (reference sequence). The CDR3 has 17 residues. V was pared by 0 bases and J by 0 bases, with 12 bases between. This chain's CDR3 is CASSLATQGRAKNIQYF. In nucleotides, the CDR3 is TGTGCCAGCAGCTTAGCGACCCAGGGGAGAGCCAAAAACATTCAGTACTTC.

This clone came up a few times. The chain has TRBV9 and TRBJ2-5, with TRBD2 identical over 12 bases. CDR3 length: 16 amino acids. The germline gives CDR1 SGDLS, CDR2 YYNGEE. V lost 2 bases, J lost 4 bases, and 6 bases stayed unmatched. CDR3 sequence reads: CASSVSSGGAVETQYF. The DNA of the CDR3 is TGTGCCAGCAGCGTTTCTAGCGGGGGGGCAGTAGAGACCCAGTACTTC.

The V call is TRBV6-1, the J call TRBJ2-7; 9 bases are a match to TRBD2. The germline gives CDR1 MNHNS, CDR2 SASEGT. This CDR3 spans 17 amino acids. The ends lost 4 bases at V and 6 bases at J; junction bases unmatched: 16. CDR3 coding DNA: TGTGCCAGCAGTGGGGGTCAGGACGGCGGGAGGGTAACCGAGCAGTACTTC. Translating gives CASSGGQDGGRVTEQYF.

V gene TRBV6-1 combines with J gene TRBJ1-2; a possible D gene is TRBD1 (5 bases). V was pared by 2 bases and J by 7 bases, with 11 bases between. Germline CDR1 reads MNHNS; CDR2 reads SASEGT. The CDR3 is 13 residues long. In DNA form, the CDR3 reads TGTGCCAGCAGTGAAAGGACAAGAGGTGGCTACACCTTC. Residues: CASSERTRGGYTF.

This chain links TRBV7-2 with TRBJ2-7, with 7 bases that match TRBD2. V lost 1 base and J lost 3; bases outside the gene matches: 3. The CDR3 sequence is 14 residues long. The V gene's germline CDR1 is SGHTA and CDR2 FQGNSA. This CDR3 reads CASSLGGRGYEQYF. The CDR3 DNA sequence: TGTGCCAGCAGCTTAGGCGGGAGAGGCTACGAGCAGTACTTC.

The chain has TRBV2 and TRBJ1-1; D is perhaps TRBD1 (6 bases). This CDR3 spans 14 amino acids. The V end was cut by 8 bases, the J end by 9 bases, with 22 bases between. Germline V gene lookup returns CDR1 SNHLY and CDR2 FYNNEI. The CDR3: CASEQDRLLFKAFF. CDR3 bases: TGTGCCAGCGAACAAGACAGGCTCCTTTTTAAAGCTTTCTTT.

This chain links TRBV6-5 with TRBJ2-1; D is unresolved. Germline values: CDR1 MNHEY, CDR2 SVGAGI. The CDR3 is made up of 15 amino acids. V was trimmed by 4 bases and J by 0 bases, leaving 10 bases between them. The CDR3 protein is CASSLAASSYNEQFF. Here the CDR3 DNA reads TGTGCCAGCAGTTTGGCGGCTAGCTCCTACAATGAGCAGTTCTTC.

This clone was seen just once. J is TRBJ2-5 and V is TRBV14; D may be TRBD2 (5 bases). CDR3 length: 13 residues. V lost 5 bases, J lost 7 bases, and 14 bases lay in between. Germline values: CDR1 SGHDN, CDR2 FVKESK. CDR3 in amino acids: CASSEMEVRTQYF. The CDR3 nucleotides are TGTGCCAGCAGCGAAATGGAGGTCAGGACCCAGTACTTC.

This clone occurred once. Here the CDR3 reads CASSSPHTYTEAFF. DNA for the CDR3: TGTGCCAGCAGCTCACCGCACACGTACACTGAAGCTTTCTTT. The chain recombines TRBV7-2 with TRBJ1-1; no clear D gene. V dropped 4 bases and J dropped 3 bases, with 12 bases sitting between them. This CDR3 region has 14 residues. Germline-derived CDR1 and CDR2 are SGHTA and FQGNSA. The whole variable domain, remainder taken from reference TRBV7-2 and TRBJ1-1, is GAGVSQSPSNKVTEKGKDVELRCDPISGHTALYWYRQSLGQGLEFLIYFQGNSAPDKSGLPSDRFSAERTGGSVSTLTIQRTQQEDSAVYLCASSSPHTYTEAFFGQGTRLTVV.

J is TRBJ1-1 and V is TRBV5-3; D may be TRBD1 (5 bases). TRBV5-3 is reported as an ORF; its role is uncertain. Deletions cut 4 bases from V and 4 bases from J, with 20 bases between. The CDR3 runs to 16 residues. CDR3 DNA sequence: TGTGCCAGAAGCGGAGACAGACGCCGGGGGGGCACTGAAGCTTTCTTT. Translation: CARSGDRRRGGTEAFF.

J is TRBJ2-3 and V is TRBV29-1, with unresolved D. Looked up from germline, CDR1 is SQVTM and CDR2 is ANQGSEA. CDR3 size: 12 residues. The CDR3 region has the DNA TGCGCTCTCCGGTCTAGCACAGATACGCAGTATTTT. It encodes CALRSSTDTQYF.